Listed here are 27 T cell receptor beta chains from one sample, sequenced in a study of T cell changes during pregnancy in multiple sclerosis (dated by TCRdb to about 2019). Library preparation employed the immunoSEQ multiplex PCR assay. TCRdb obtained this table from immuneACCESS and retained in-frame rearrangements with V and J assigned. These tables miss some clones; where compared with another copy, unresolved V genes account for less than half of the shortfall, and the remainder is unexplained. This sample lists tens of thousands of clones; approximately 91% were detected once. 0.3% to 0.4% of the sample rests with the top ten. The material sequenced was CD4+ T cells from peripheral blood mononuclear cells, taken in the second trimester of pregnancy. The receptors derive from a female donor with multiple sclerosis, enrolled in a pregnancy study.

The chain couples TRBV30 to TRBJ2-2; D call uncertain. V lost 1 base to trimming and J lost 8 bases, with 8 bases between them. Germline lookup yields CDR1 GTSNPN and CDR2 SVGIG (reference sequence). The CDR3 is 12 residues long. As DNA, the CDR3 is TGTGCCTGGAGTGGATCAGCGGGGGAGCTGTTTTTT. This codes for CAWSGSAGELFF. The full variable domain, rest sourced from reference TRBV30 and TRBJ2-2, is SQTIHQWPATLVQPVGSPLSLECTVEGTSNPNLYWYRQAAGRGLQLLFYSVGIGQISSEVPQNLSASRPQDRQFILSSKKLLLSDSGFYLCAWSGSAGELFFGEGSRLTVL.

The genes are TRBV7-2 and TRBJ1-1, with D possibly matching TRBD1 (5 bases). This CDR3 has 13 amino acids. The V gene lost 2 bases and the J gene lost 1 base, with 5 bases spanning the gap. The germline gives CDR1 SGHTA, CDR2 FQGNSA. The CDR3 region has the DNA TGTGCCAGCAGCTTACAGGGGAACACTGAAGCTTTCTTT. It encodes CASSLQGNTEAFF.

The rearrangement uses TRBV30 and TRBJ2-2; no clear D gene. Trimming stripped 4 bases from V and 2 bases from J, with 14 bases between. This CDR3 has 15 residues. Germline V gives CDR1 GTSNPN, CDR2 SVGIG (reference sequence). The CDR3 protein is CAWKEPTINTGELFF. The CDR3 DNA reads as TGTGCCTGGAAGGAGCCAACCATTAACACCGGGGAGCTGTTTTTT.

The chain has TRBV18 and TRBJ2-7; 8 bases fit TRBD2. The CDR3 is 15 residues long. Germline CDR1 reads KGHSH; CDR2 reads LQKENI. The V and J ends lost 3 bases and 2 bases, in that order; junction bases with no gene match: 6. The CDR3 protein is CASSPAGGPAYEQYF. The CDR3 DNA sequence: TGTGCCAGCTCACCGGCGGGGGGCCCTGCCTACGAGCAGTACTTC.

The genes are TRBV2 and TRBJ1-1, with D tentatively TRBD1 (5 bases). Looked up from germline, CDR1 is SNHLY and CDR2 is FYNNEI. The CDR3 contains 17 residues. The ends were cut back, 3 bases at V and 4 bases at J, with 21 bases in the middle. The CDR3 nucleotides are TGTGCCAGCAGTGATTTGACACCGCGGGGGATCCTCACTGAAGCTTTCTTT. Encoded protein: CASSDLTPRGILTEAFF.

The rearrangement links TRBV28 to TRBJ1-5; 9 bases are shared with TRBD1. The CDR3 contains 15 residues. CDR1 and CDR2 from the germline V gene are MDHEN and SYDVKM. Trimming cost V 8 bases and J 4 bases; bases outside gene matches: 9. Here the CDR3 reads CASGDDRGTNQPQHF. The CDR3 bases are TGTGCCAGCGGGGATGACAGGGGGACTAATCAGCCCCAGCATTTT. The complete variable domain, with remaining parts taken from reference TRBV28 and TRBJ1-5, reads DVKVTQSSRYLVKRTGEKVFLECVQDMDHENMFWYRQDPGLGLRLIYFSYDVKMKEKGDIPEGYSVSREKKERFSLILESASTNQTSMYLCASGDDRGTNQPQHFGDGTRLSIL.

This chain connects TRBV10-2 to TRBJ2-3; 9 bases line up with TRBD2. Trimming took 3 bases from V and 4 from J; bases not matched to a gene: 5. In germline, CDR1 is WSHSY, CDR2 SAAADI. This CDR3 has 15 residues. The CDR3 reads CASSDRAGGPDTQYF. The CDR3 DNA sequence: TGCGCCAGCAGTGATAGAGCGGGGGGACCAGATACGCAGTATTTT.

This chain links TRBV4-1 with TRBJ2-5, with TRBD2 matching over 15 bases. CDR3 length: 17 amino acids. In germline, CDR1 is MGHRA, CDR2 YSYEKL. The ends lost 4 bases at V and 2 bases at J; junction bases unmatched: 5. CDR3 DNA sequence: TGCGCCAGCAGCCCAGGACTAGCGGGGGGGGTACAAGAGACCCAGTACTTC. Amino acid sequence: CASSPGLAGGVQETQYF.

CDR3 bases: TGCAGCGGACAGGGGGAATATCAAGAGACCCAGTACTTC. Its protein product is CSGQGEYQETQYF. The chain carries TRBV29-1 and TRBJ2-5; TRBD1 matches at 9 bases. The trim removed 7 bases at V and 2 bases at J, leaving 5 bases unmatched. The CDR3 covers 13 residues. Germline V gene lookup returns CDR1 SQVTM and CDR2 ANQGSEA.

This clone was seen just once. This chain uses TRBV10-3 with TRBJ2-3; possibly TRBD2 for D (5 bases). Trimming removed 6 bases at V and 4 bases at J, with 8 bases between. This CDR3 contains 12 residues. Germline CDR1 reads ENHRY; CDR2 reads SYGVKD. CDR3 in amino acids: CAIREAADTQYF. The CDR3 nucleotides read TGTGCCATCAGGGAGGCGGCAGATACGCAGTATTTT.

The genes are TRBV5-4 and TRBJ1-1; TRBD1 is a possible D gene (5 bases). Germline CDR1 and CDR2: SGHNT and YYREEE (reference sequence). V lost 0 bases and J lost 6, with 18 bases in between. This CDR3 contains 16 residues. This chain's CDR3 is CASSLGGVAGHAEAFF. The CDR3 nucleotides are TGTGCCAGCAGCTTGGGCGGGGTTGCGGGGCACGCTGAAGCTTTCTTT.

The chain carries TRBV28 and TRBJ1-1; D perhaps matches TRBD1 (6 bases). From germline, CDR1 is MDHEN and CDR2 SYDVKM. The CDR3 consists of 15 residues. Trimming shortened V by 6 bases and J by 1 base, and 15 bases separated the two germline ends. This CDR3 is CASRGTTGWNTEAFF. Written as DNA, the CDR3 is TGTGCCAGCAGGGGAACGACAGGTTGGAACACTGAAGCTTTCTTT.

The rearrangement uses TRBV7-3 and TRBJ2-7; TRBD1 aligns across 7 bases. V lost 5 bases to trimming and J lost 0 bases; unmatched junction nucleotides: 7. CDR1 and CDR2 from the germline V gene are SGHTA and FQGTGA. CDR3 size: 15 residues. Here the CDR3 DNA reads TGTGCCAGCAGCCAGGGGGTGGGTTTCTCCTACGAGCAGTACTTC. This translates into CASSQGVGFSYEQYF.

The chain has TRBV6-4 and TRBJ2-1, with unresolved D. The CDR3 runs 13 residues. In germline, CDR1 is MRHNA, CDR2 SNTAGT. V was pared by 3 bases and J by 5 bases, with 8 bases between. The CDR3 here is CASSENSNNEQFF. The CDR3 bases are TGTGCCAGCAGTGAAAACAGCAACAATGAGCAGTTCTTC.

This chain joins TRBV27 and TRBJ2-7, with 10 nucleotides matching TRBD1. CDR1 and CDR2 from the germline V gene are MNHEY and SMNVEV (reference sequence). The trim removed 3 bases at V and 0 bases at J, leaving 8 bases unmatched. The CDR3 extends over 17 amino acids. The DNA of the CDR3 is TGTGCCAGCAGTTTTTTAGGACAGGGGGGCGACTCCTACGAGCAGTACTTC. Protein product: CASSFLGQGGDSYEQYF.

The V gene is TRBV19, the J gene TRBJ1-2; D is possibly TRBD1 (5 bases). Trimming left V 3 bases short and J 6 bases short, with 11 bases between. This CDR3 comprises 13 residues. The germline gives CDR1 LNHDA, CDR2 SQIVND (reference sequence). CDR3: CASSISGNHGYTF. DNA for the CDR3: TGTGCCAGTAGTATTTCAGGGAACCATGGCTACACCTTC.

Written as DNA, the CDR3 is TGTGCCAGTACCAGGGGGGATCAGCCCCAGCATTTT. Its translation: CASTRGDQPQHF. This rearrangement joins TRBV19 to TRBJ1-5; 7 bases match TRBD1. Germline V CDR1 and CDR2: LNHDA, SQIVND (reference sequence). The junction had 2 bases not matched to a gene; V was cut back by 7 bases and J by 5 bases. The CDR3 extends over 12 amino acids.

V usage is TRBV2 and J usage is TRBJ2-3; 7 nucleotides match TRBD2. The CDR3 covers 15 residues. The germline gives CDR1 SNHLY, CDR2 FYNNEI. V was clipped by 3 bases and J by 1 base; unmatched bases: 4. For the CDR3, the DNA is TGTGCCAGCAGTGATTCTAGCGGACGCACAGATACGCAGTATTTT. The encoded protein is CASSDSSGRTDTQYF. Full variable domain (remainder filled in from reference TRBV2 and TRBJ2-3): EPEVTQTPSHQVTQMGQEVILRCVPISNHLYFYWYRQILGQKVEFLVSFYNNEISEKSEIFDDQFSVERPDGSNFTLKIRSTKLEDSAMYFCASSDSSGRTDTQYFGPGTRLTVL.

The chain couples TRBV2 to TRBJ2-3; tentative D call: TRBD1 (5 bases). The CDR3 has 15 residues. CDR1 and CDR2 (germline): SNHLY, FYNNEI. V was cut by 4 bases and J by 0 bases, with 11 bases left in between. The CDR3 DNA is TGTGCCAGCAGTGCTCAGGGCCTTAGCACAGATACGCAGTATTTT. Its translation: CASSAQGLSTDTQYF.

This clone has just a few counts. The chain uses TRBV6-5 and TRBJ1-4, with 9 bases lining up with TRBD1. CDR3 size: 15 residues. J lost 7 bases, V lost 3 bases, and 6 bases had no gene match. Looked up from germline, CDR1 is MNHEY and CDR2 is SVGAGI. This CDR3 is CASSYGTGSGEKLFF. CDR3 sequence (DNA): TGTGCCAGCAGTTATGGGACAGGGAGCGGTGAAAAACTGTTTTTT.

The chain combines TRBV7-8 with TRBJ1-5; maybe TRBD1 (6 bases). In germline, CDR1 is SGHVS, CDR2 FQNEAQ. Trimming left V 0 bases short and J 0 bases short, with 12 bases between. The CDR3 is made up of 17 amino acids. The CDR3 loop reads CASSLAGGSPSNQPQHF. CDR3 sequence (DNA): TGTGCCAGCAGCTTAGCTGGGGGCAGTCCTAGCAATCAGCCCCAGCATTTT.

The V and J genes are TRBV2 and TRBJ2-3; 7 nucleotides align to TRBD2. The V and J ends lost 4 bases and 6 bases, in that order; junction bases with no gene match: 16. Germline V gene data show CDR1 as SNHLY and CDR2 as FYNNEI. The CDR3 is 17 amino acids. The CDR3 sequence: CASSGIGLGQWVDTQYF. CDR3 DNA sequence: TGTGCCAGCAGTGGAATCGGACTAGGTCAGTGGGTCGATACGCAGTATTTT.

This clone was picked up a small number of times. The rearrangement uses TRBV19 and TRBJ2-3; TRBD2 agrees at 9 bases. J lost 9 bases, V lost 5 bases, and 9 bases had no gene match. Germline CDR1 is LNHDA and CDR2 is SQIVND (reference sequence). CDR3 size: 14 residues. The CDR3 DNA follows: TGTGCCAGTAGTGGGGGACTAGCAGGGGAAACGCAGTATTTT. Protein sequence: CASSGGLAGETQYF.

Points on this clone: Distinct nucleotide sequences in the sample also encode this CDR3. This sequence joins TRBV19 and TRBJ2-3; no reliable D call. V was trimmed by 6 bases and J by 0 bases, leaving 4 bases between them. Germline values: CDR1 LNHDA, CDR2 SQIVND (reference sequence). The CDR3 is made up of 12 amino acids. The CDR3 region has the DNA TGTGCCAGTAGACAGAGCACAGATACGCAGTATTTT. Protein sequence: CASRQSTDTQYF.

This clone appeared a single time. The V gene is TRBV5-4, the J gene TRBJ1-6; 9 bases line up with TRBD1. V lost 2 bases to trimming and J lost 5 bases; unmatched junction nucleotides: 8. This CDR3 has 17 residues. CDR1 SGHNT and CDR2 YYREEE come from the germline V gene (reference sequence). This CDR3 is CASSFEPGQGDNSPLHF. In DNA form, the CDR3 reads TGTGCCAGCAGCTTTGAACCGGGACAGGGTGATAATTCACCCCTCCACTTT.

The chain joins TRBV30 to TRBJ2-5, with D possibly TRBD2 on 7 matching bases. The V end lost 4 bases, the J end lost 5 bases, and 14 bases lay between the germline ends. The CDR3 length is 13 residues. The germline V gene encodes CDR1 GTSNPN and CDR2 SVGIG (reference sequence). CDR3 protein: CAWNEGGVETQYF. CDR3 coding DNA: TGTGCCTGGAACGAAGGGGGGGTGGAGACCCAGTACTTC. The variable domain in full, with the rest retrieved from reference TRBV30 and TRBJ2-5, is SQTIHQWPATLVQPVGSPLSLECTVEGTSNPNLYWYRQAAGRGLQLLFYSVGIGQISSEVPQNLSASRPQDRQFILSSKKLLLSDSGFYLCAWNEGGVETQYFGPGTRLLVL.

The CDR3 here is CASSTQGQTYGYTF. The CDR3 DNA sequence: TGTGCCAGTAGCACCCAAGGACAGACCTATGGCTACACCTTC. The rearrangement links TRBV19 to TRBJ1-2, with D possibly TRBD1 on 6 matching bases. In germline, CDR1 is LNHDA, CDR2 SQIVND (reference sequence). Trimming left V 6 bases short and J 4 bases short, with 15 bases between. This CDR3 spans 14 amino acids.